A selection of T cell receptor beta chains follows, all from one sample in a study of shared clonotypes between healthy human individuals. The data were produced by immunoSEQ multiplex PCR, yet TCRdb's version contains in-frame clones alone and is incomplete. The sample has approximately 530,000 clones; roughly 95% are singletons. Input material: naive CD4+ T cells sorted from blood. These receptors originate from a woman younger than 45 in good health. Each CDR3 is given with its conserved first and last residue. D genes are given only for firm matches. Not all rows give a size; the values are once, few, many and, for expanded clones, a class.

j_call	clone_size	v_call	d_call	cdr3_nt	cdr3_aa
TRBJ1-2	NA	TRBV28	NA	TGTGCCAGCAGGAGGGCAGGGATCTATGGCTACACCTTC	CASRRAGIYGYTF
TRBJ2-6	NA	TRBV18	NA	TGTGCCAGCTCACCGCTGGCCTCTGGGGCCAACGTCCTGACTTTC	CASSPLASGANVLTF
TRBJ1-3	NA	TRBV28	NA	TGTGCCAGCAGTTCTTCTTCTTGGACAGCGCCTGGAAACACCATATATTTT	CASSSSSWTAPGNTIYF
TRBJ2-5	once	TRBV5-1	NA	TGCGCCAGCAGCTTCCAGGGGCAAGAGACCCAGTACTTC	CASSFQGQETQYF
TRBJ2-1	once	TRBV5-8	TRBD2	TGTGCCAGCAGCTTGATGCTGGCGGGAGTTGCCTACAATGAGCAGTTCTTC	CASSLMLAGVAYNEQFF
TRBJ2-3	NA	TRBV6-1	TRBD1	TGTGCCAGCACAGGACAGGTCCTGAGCACAGATACGCAGTATTTT	CASTGQVLSTDTQYF
TRBJ2-4	NA	TRBV28	NA	TGTGCCAGCAGTTGGGGAGGTACAGACATTCAGTACTTC	CASSWGGTDIQYF
TRBJ2-3	NA	TRBV9	NA	TGTGCCAGCAGCGTGGGGCTCAGCACAGATACGCAGTATTTT	CASSVGLSTDTQYF
TRBJ2-7	NA	TRBV28	TRBD2	TGTGCCAGCAGAACTAGCGGCTCCTACGAGCAGTACTTC	CASRTSGSYEQYF
TRBJ2-2	NA	TRBV27	TRBD2	TGTGCCAGCAGTTTTAGCCGCCCTACTAGCGGGAGAGGGACCGGGGAGCTGTTTTTT	CASSFSRPTSGRGTGELFF
TRBJ2-7	once	TRBV28	NA	TGTGCCAGCAGTTTATGGGGCGAGCAGTACTTC	CASSLWGEQYF
TRBJ2-1	NA	TRBV19	TRBD2	TGTGCCACCGAAACTAGCGGGAGTCTAAATGAGCAGTTCTTC	CATETSGSLNEQFF
TRBJ2-7	NA	TRBV13	TRBD2	TGTGCCAGCAGCTCGAGCGGGGGAAGCTCCTACGAGCAGTACTTC	CASSSSGGSSYEQYF
TRBJ2-3	NA	TRBV27	TRBD1	TGTGCCGCGGGACTGAGGCGGACAGGGGTGACAGATACGCAGTATTTT	CAAGLRRTGVTDTQYF
TRBJ2-1	NA	TRBV6-1	NA	TGTGCCAGCACCGCCTCCTACAATGAGCAGTTCTTC	CASTASYNEQFF
TRBJ2-5	NA	TRBV18	TRBD2	TGTGCCAGCTCACCGGTAGCGGGAGAGACCCAGTACTTC	CASSPVAGETQYF
TRBJ1-4	once	TRBV5-1	NA	TGCGCCAGCAGCTTTTGGGGGCTAGGAAAACTGTTTTTT	CASSFWGLGKLFF
TRBJ2-7	NA	TRBV5-4	TRBD2	TGTGCCAGCACCCCGGGGCGGGGGGCGAACTCCTACGAGCAGTACTTC	CASTPGRGANSYEQYF
TRBJ2-3	NA	TRBV19	TRBD2	TGTGCCAGTAGTCTACAAGGGACTAGTCGCACAGATACGCAGTATTTT	CASSLQGTSRTDTQYF